This T cell receptor beta chain derives from a study of tumor and adjacent non-tumor tissue in lung cancer. CDR1 and CDR2 from the germline V gene are MGHRA and YSYEKL. The CDR3 has 16 amino acids. This clonotype was recorded only once. Its target is unknown. This could be a read error, since a much larger clone is one nucleotide away. TCRbeta libraries were built with three rounds of nested PCR, modified from ARM-PCR. One entry per CDR3 protein results from TCRdb running MiXCR on the multiplex PCR reads. Here the sample spans 130,000 or so distinct CDR3 sequences, about 66% being singletons. The study, taken as a whole, reports: Tumor TCR diversity, when higher, was linked to shorter survival. Tumor tissue had significantly higher TCR diversity than normal lung.

No cell sorting was done before RNA was extracted from the tissue. Donors were chemotherapy-naive, newly diagnosed lung cancer surgical patients in China, August–November 2014. Sample: lung tumor tissue. The chain joins TRBV4-1 to TRBJ2-7; TRBD2 aligns across 8 bases. The origin of this receptor is a man aged 25 to 45 with non-small cell lung cancer. The CDR3 sequence is CASSQDAARGAYERYF. The CDR3 region has the DNA TGCGCCAGCAGCCAAGATGCGGCGCGGGGGGCCTACGAGCGGTACTTC.